This T cell receptor beta chain is from a study of T-cell reconstitution after alpha-beta-depleted transplantation in children. This clonotype turned up a few times. The ends were cut back, 5 bases at V and 7 bases at J, with 8 bases in the middle. The CDR3 consists of 12 residues. Per the germline V gene, CDR1 is MDHEN and CDR2 is SYDVKM. Unique molecular identifiers were built into the TCRbeta library. In TCRdb, the PCR reads were re-called with MiXCR into one record per CDR3 protein. The sample records 200,000 to 250,000 distinct CDR3 sequences, approximately 24% being singletons. The sample here was PBMCs, mostly from graft donor cells, taken 360 days after TCRalphabeta/CD19-depleted stem cell transplant. The TCR was taken from a female patient aged 2-15 years who had a stem cell transplant for congenital amegakaryocytic thrombocytopenia, so the T cells may come from the graft donor. The genes are TRBV28 and TRBJ1-4; D remains ambiguous. The CDR3 bases are TGTGCCAGCAGTGCGGCTCGTGAAAAACTGTTTTTT. Residues: CASSAAREKLFF.